This is a list of T cell receptor beta chains from one sample in a study of spatial heterogeneity in lung cancer. TCRdb itself ran the 5' RACE reads through MiXCR, one entry per CDR3 protein. The table has 6,000 to 8,500 distinct CDR3 sequences, roughly 15% seen once. Sample: lung tumor tissue, taken at surgery. The source of these receptors is a male donor with early-stage non-small cell lung cancer. Each CDR3 is given with its conserved first and last residue. The D gene is left open where the match is weak. Size is omitted from some rows. Given values are once, few, many or a class for expanded clones.

V gene	D gene	clone size	J gene	CDR3 DNA	CDR3 protein
TRBV10-3	.	.	TRBJ2-1	TGTGCCATCAGTGAAGGGTCCTACAATGAGCAGTTCTTC	CAISEGSYNEQFF
TRBV10-3	TRBD1	many	TRBJ2-3	TGTGCCATCAGTTGGACAGGGAGCACAGATACGCAGTATTTT	CAISWTGSTDTQYF
TRBV4-2	TRBD1	medium-sized	TRBJ1-3	TGTGCCAGCAGCCAAGATCTCTCAGGGGGCTCTGGAAACACCATATATTTT	CASSQDLSGGSGNTIYF
TRBV27	.	many	TRBJ2-1	TGTGCCAGCAGTTTTTCGGGACCCCAGGATGAGCAGTTCTTC	CASSFSGPQDEQFF
TRBV20-1	.	.	TRBJ2-3	TGCAGTGCTAATGGCGGTACAGATACGCAGTATTTT	CSANGGTDTQYF
TRBV20-1	.	many	TRBJ2-7	TGCAGTGCTAGAGATTCCTCGGGGTTCGTCGGAGAGCAGTACTTC	CSARDSSGFVGEQYF
TRBV2	.	medium-sized	TRBJ1-4	TGTGCCAGCACTGAAGGAGGGACTGGTGAAAAACTGTTTTTT	CASTEGGTGEKLFF
TRBV7-3	.	many	TRBJ2-1	TGTGCCAGCAGCTCCCGTAAGAGCTCCTACAATGAGCAGTTCTTC	CASSSRKSSYNEQFF
TRBV20-1	.	medium-sized	TRBJ1-6	TGCAGTGCTAGAGATAATTATCTTTCACCCCTCCACTTT	CSARDNYLSPLHF
TRBV20-1	.	.	TRBJ2-7	TGCAGTGCTAGAAACCCTCGGGCTAACTACGAGCAGTACTTC	CSARNPRANYEQYF
TRBV29-1	TRBD1	many	TRBJ2-5	TGCAGCGTCGCGACAGGGTTGGTGGAGACCCAGTACTTC	CSVATGLVETQYF
TRBV20-1	TRBD1	.	TRBJ1-2	TGCAGTGCTAGGGACAGGGGGAAAAACTATGGCTACACCTTC	CSARDRGKNYGYTF
TRBV20-1	.	many	TRBJ2-1	TGCAGTGCCATCCCGGGCCAGAGCTCCTACAATGAGCAGTTCTTC	CSAIPGQSSYNEQFF
TRBV10-3	TRBD1	medium-sized	TRBJ2-3	TGTGCCATCAGTCCCAGGGGGCTAGATACGCAGTATTTT	CAISPRGLDTQYF
TRBV27	.	medium-sized	TRBJ2-2	TGTGCCAGCAGTTTGGGGGCGGCCACCGGGGAGCTGTTTTTT	CASSLGAATGELFF
TRBV12-3/TRBV12-4	TRBD2	medium-sized	TRBJ2-1	TGTGCCAGCAGTTTGGGGACTAGCAATGAGCAGTTCTTC	CASSLGTSNEQFF
TRBV5-1	.	many	TRBJ2-1	TGCGCCAGCAGTTCTCTCGCGGACAATGAGCAGTTCTTC	CASSSLADNEQFF
TRBV6-5	.	once	TRBJ1-3	TGTGCCAGCAGTATATCTAATACTGGAAACACCATATATTTT	CASSISNTGNTIYF
TRBV2	TRBD1	medium-sized	TRBJ1-1	TGTGCCAGCAGTTTAGACAGGGGGCGGACTGAAGCTTTCTTT	CASSLDRGRTEAFF
TRBV7-9	TRBD1	many	TRBJ1-4	TGTGCCAGCAGCACCGGGACAGGGAGATCCACTAATGAAAAACTGTTTTTT	CASSTGTGRSTNEKLFF
TRBV24-1	.	many	TRBJ1-1	TGTGCCACCAGTGACGCAGGACAGCCGAACACTGAAGCTTTCTTT	CATSDAGQPNTEAFF
TRBV14	TRBD1	medium-sized	TRBJ1-2	TGTGCCAGCAGGAGAGGGGGCGGAAGTGGCTACACCTTC	CASRRGGGSGYTF
TRBV12-3/TRBV12-4	TRBD1	medium-sized	TRBJ1-5	TGTGCCAGCAGTTGGTCGGCCCCAGGGGGCTCGCAGCCCCAGCATTTT	CASSWSAPGGSQPQHF
TRBV7-2	TRBD2	many	TRBJ2-3	TGTGCCAGCAGCTTGGGACTAGACACAGATACGCAGTATTTT	CASSLGLDTDTQYF
TRBV19	TRBD1	medium-sized	TRBJ2-5	TGTGCCAGTAGTTACAGGGGCGACTCCCAAGAGACCCAGTACTTC	CASSYRGDSQETQYF
TRBV6-1	.	many	TRBJ2-7	TGTGCCAGCAGTAAGCTCTCCGGACAGATCTACGAGCAGTACTTC	CASSKLSGQIYEQYF
TRBV29-1	.	.	TRBJ1-1	TGCAGCGTATCGCCGGGCGCTGAAGCTTTCTTT	CSVSPGAEAFF
TRBV12-3/TRBV12-4	TRBD1	many	TRBJ1-1	TGTGCCAGCAGGACAGGGACTATGAACACTGAAGCTTTCTTT	CASRTGTMNTEAFF
TRBV12-3/TRBV12-4	.	many	TRBJ2-3	TGTGCCAGCAGCCCCAACCATAGCACAGATACGCAGTATTTT	CASSPNHSTDTQYF
TRBV20-1	TRBD2	.	TRBJ2-3	TGCAGTGCTAGGGGGACTAGCGGGGGCACAGATACGCAGTATTTT	CSARGTSGGTDTQYF
TRBV7-2	.	medium-sized	TRBJ2-5	TGTGCCAGCATCAAAGGGGCGGGGACCCAGTACTTC	CASIKGAGTQYF
TRBV9	.	.	TRBJ2-3	TGTGCCAGTCTTCCAATGACCGCTTCCGATACGCAGTATTTT	CASLPMTASDTQYF
TRBV18	.	many	TRBJ1-2	TGTGCCAGCTCACCCCCCGACTGGGCCTATGGCTACACCTTC	CASSPPDWAYGYTF
TRBV7-2	TRBD1	medium-sized	TRBJ1-6	TGTGCCAGCAGCTTACTATGGACAGGGGGAAATTCACCCCTCCACTTT	CASSLLWTGGNSPLHF
TRBV12-3/TRBV12-4	.	medium-sized	TRBJ1-1	TGTGCCAGCAGTTTTGTCCCCTCCGAAGCTTTCTTT	CASSFVPSEAFF
TRBV7-2	.	large	TRBJ1-5	TGTGCCAGCAGCTCTAATCCGGAGGGACCCCAGCATTTT	CASSSNPEGPQHF
TRBV9	.	.	TRBJ2-2	TGTGCCAGCAGCACGACAGGCTCCCCGAACACCGGGGAGCTGTTTTTT	CASSTTGSPNTGELFF
TRBV9	.	many	TRBJ2-7	TGTGCCAGCAGCTCCCGATACAGGGACCGCTTCTACGAGCAGTACTTC	CASSSRYRDRFYEQYF
TRBV5-1	.	medium-sized	TRBJ2-3	TGCGCCAGCAGCTTCGGAAGCAGCTACACAGATACGCAGTATTTT	CASSFGSSYTDTQYF
TRBV5-5	.	many	TRBJ2-1	TGTGCCAGCAGCTTGGCCGGGACACTAGGAAATGAGCAGTTCTTC	CASSLAGTLGNEQFF
TRBV5-1	.	medium-sized	TRBJ2-5	TGCGCCAGCAGCTTGGCTATCCCGTACCAAGAGACCCAGTACTTC	CASSLAIPYQETQYF
TRBV10-3	.	.	TRBJ2-7	TGTGCCATCAGTGAGGTCGGGAACGAGCAGTACTTC	CAISEVGNEQYF